Shown below are 31 T cell receptor beta chains from a single sample sequenced in a study of early T cells in non-severe SARS-CoV-2 infection. TCRdb processed the 5' RACE reads anew with MiXCR; each CDR3 protein has one entry. Of under 50,000 distinct CDR3 sequences in the sample, about a quarter were seen once. The specimen was whole blood, collected at baseline. Source of these receptors: an adult who was a healthcare worker with PCR-confirmed SARS-CoV-2 infection or an uninfected control (not recorded which).

CDR3 sequence: CASSVAIGRDEKLFF. The CDR3 bases are TGTGCCAGCAGCGTAGCTATTGGCAGGGATGAAAAACTGTTTTTT. The chain uses TRBV9 and TRBJ1-4; tentative D call: TRBD1 (5 bases). Germline values: CDR1 SGDLS, CDR2 YYNGEE. The CDR3 loop spans 15 amino acids. V was clipped by 0 bases and J by 6 bases, with 12 bases between them.

This clonotype was detected a few times. This sequence joins TRBV6-4 and TRBJ1-1; D perhaps matches TRBD1 (5 bases). Germline V CDR1 and CDR2: MRHNA, SNTAGT. V gave up 2 bases and J gave up 4 bases, with 8 bases separating them. The CDR3 has 13 amino acids. The CDR3 nucleotides are TGTGCCAGCAGTGACATCGGGGGCACTGAAGCTTTCTTT. It yields the protein CASSDIGGTEAFF.

The chain is built from TRBV27 and TRBJ1-6; possibly TRBD1 for D (6 bases). Germline assignment: CDR1 MNHEY and CDR2 SMNVEV (reference sequence). The CDR3 loop spans 12 amino acids. Trimming stripped 5 bases from V and 10 bases from J, with 9 bases between. The CDR3 sequence: CASSTGWSPLHF. The CDR3 coding sequence is TGTGCCAGCAGTACAGGGTGGTCACCCCTCCACTTT.

This chain connects TRBV13 to TRBJ2-1, with D possibly TRBD2 on 5 matching bases. This CDR3 region has 13 residues. V was cut by 7 bases and J by 6 bases, with 13 bases left in between. The germline CDR1 and CDR2 sequences are PRHDT and FYEKMQ (reference sequence). The chain's CDR3 is CASIAGISNEQFF. In DNA form, the CDR3 reads TGTGCCAGCATCGCGGGTATTTCCAATGAGCAGTTCTTC.

V usage is TRBV21-1 and J usage is TRBJ2-1; TRBD2, as called in the table, went unchecked against the DNA. TRBV21-1 is deemed a pseudogene. This CDR3 is built from 17 residues. CDR3 in DNA: TGTGCCAGCAGCCCAAGGAACGGGGGGGGCCCTGGGAATGAGCAGTTCTTC. Its translation is CASSPRNGGGPGNEQFF.

This clonotype has at least ten counts. V gene TRBV7-2 combines with J gene TRBJ2-1, with D perhaps being TRBD1 or TRBD2 (6 bases each). Trimming removed 5 bases at V and 7 bases at J, with 15 bases between. The CDR3 is made up of 14 amino acids. Germline lookup yields CDR1 SGHTA and CDR2 FQGNSA. CDR3 sequence reads: CASSQVRGRNEQFF. The CDR3, as DNA: TGTGCCAGCAGCCAAGTCCGGGGGCGGAATGAGCAGTTCTTC.

The chain links TRBV4-2 to TRBJ1-1; 8 nucleotides agree with TRBD1. CDR1 is LGHNA and CDR2 is YNFKEQ in the germline V gene. The CDR3 spans 16 residues. The trim removed 1 base at V and 3 bases at J, leaving 7 bases unmatched. CDR3 sequence (DNA): TGTGCCAGCAGCCAAGTGGCAGGGGGCGAGGACACTGAAGCTTTCTTT. It yields the protein CASSQVAGGEDTEAFF.

The CDR3 region is CASSVLAGGHYEQYF. The CDR3 region has the DNA TGTGCCAGCAGCGTACTAGCGGGGGGCCACTACGAGCAGTACTTC. V is TRBV7-2 and J is TRBJ2-7; 12 bases agree with TRBD2. The CDR3 totals 15 residues. The J segment lost 3 bases and the V segment lost 5 bases, leaving 5 bases of the junction unmatched. Germline-derived CDR1 and CDR2 are SGHTA and FQGNSA.

The chain links TRBV19 to TRBJ1-2, with D hard to call. The germline CDR1 and CDR2 sequences are LNHDA and SQIVND (reference sequence). V shed 1 base and J shed 5 bases, with 8 bases lying between them. This CDR3 is built from 13 residues. The CDR3 reads CASSIGGVYGYTF. DNA of the CDR3: TGTGCCAGTAGTATAGGCGGGGTATATGGCTACACCTTC. The full variable domain, rest sourced from reference TRBV19 and TRBJ1-2, is DGGITQSPKYLFRKEGQNVTLSCEQNLNHDAMYWYRQDPGQGLRLIYYSQIVNDFQKGDIAEGYSVSREKKESFPLTVTSAQKNPTAFYLCASSIGGVYGYTFGSGTRLTVV.

A single count supports this clonotype. The chain uses TRBV11-2 and TRBJ2-1, with TRBD1 identical over 9 bases. Trimming took 1 base from V and 9 from J; bases not matched to a gene: 7. CDR3 length: 15 amino acids. Germline CDR1 SGHAT, CDR2 FQNNGV. The CDR3 bases are TGTGCCAGCAGCTTAGGGACACAGGGGGCGCGTGAGCAGTTCTTC. It specifies CASSLGTQGAREQFF. Looking up the rest from reference TRBV11-2 and TRBJ2-1 gives the full variable domain: EAGVAQSPRYKIIEKRQSVAFWCNPISGHATLYWYQQILGQGPKLLIQFQNNGVVDDSQLPKDRFSAERLKGVDSTLKIQPAKLEDSAVYLCASSLGTQGAREQFFGPGTRLTVL.

The chain couples TRBV7-9 to TRBJ2-2; D not resolved. The length of the CDR3 is 16 residues. Germline CDR1 SEHNR, CDR2 FQNEAQ (reference sequence). Between the trimmed V and J ends, which lost 5 bases and 0 bases, there was a span of 13 bases. CDR3 nucleotide sequence: TGTGCCAGCAGCATCGCCACCCCCGCGAACACCGGGGAGCTGTTTTTT. Translated: CASSIATPANTGELFF.

The CDR3 sequence: CASSDTGLGTDTQYF. CDR3 nucleotides: TGCGCCAGCAGCGATACAGGGCTCGGCACAGATACGCAGTATTTT. The genes are TRBV5-1 and TRBJ2-3; possibly TRBD1 for D (6 bases). The CDR3 contains 15 residues. Germline CDR1 SGHRS, CDR2 YFSETQ. Trimming shortened V by 4 bases and J by 1 base, and 13 bases separated the two germline ends.

This clonotype was seen a few times. The J gene is TRBJ1-1, the V gene TRBV6-1; 12 nucleotides agree with TRBD1. Germline CDR1 and CDR2: MNHNS and SASEGT. V was clipped by 8 bases and J by 5 bases; unmatched bases: 15. The CDR3 runs 17 residues. CDR3 sequence reads: CASGGGTGGLEGTEAFF. CDR3 coding DNA: TGTGCCAGCGGCGGGGGGACAGGGGGCTTAGAAGGGACTGAAGCTTTCTTT.

The rearrangement joins TRBV11-2 to TRBJ1-1; 12 bases map to TRBD1. CDR3 length: 16 amino acids. Germline CDR1 and CDR2: SGHAT and FQNNGV. The V and J ends lost 5 bases and 4 bases, in that order; junction bases with no gene match: 8. The CDR3 coding sequence is TGTGCCAGCAGCGCTGGGGACAGGGGGCGCGGCACTGAAGCTTTCTTT. The encoded protein is CASSAGDRGRGTEAFF.

This clonotype has a handful of counts. J is TRBJ2-2 and V is TRBV29-1; D might be TRBD2 (6 bases). CDR3 size: 12 residues. V lost 5 bases and J 5 bases, leaving 9 bases between the germline ends. Germline-derived CDR1 and CDR2 are SQVTM and ANQGSEA. DNA of the CDR3: TGCAGCGTTCCGGGGGAAACCGGGGAGCTGTTTTTT. Residues: CSVPGETGELFF.

V gene TRBV7-8 combines with J gene TRBJ1-1, with D uncertain. CDR3 length equals 16 residues. Germline lookup yields CDR1 SGHVS and CDR2 FQNEAQ. V was cut by 4 bases and J by 5 bases, with 20 bases left in between. The CDR3: CASSWGVDLGGTEAFF. DNA of the CDR3: TGTGCCAGCAGCTGGGGAGTAGACCTGGGAGGGACTGAAGCTTTCTTT.

Only one count was recorded for this clonotype. The chain carries TRBV4-2 and TRBJ1-1; tentative D call: TRBD1 (5 bases). V dropped 4 bases and J dropped 1 base, with 16 bases sitting between them. The CDR3 contains 16 residues. CDR1 is LGHNA and CDR2 is YNFKEQ in the germline V gene. CDR3 residues: CASSRDEGRGNTEAFF. The CDR3 DNA reads TGTGCCAGCAGCCGGGATGAGGGACGAGGGAACACTGAAGCTTTCTTT.

The genes are TRBV2 and TRBJ2-4; TRBD1 is a possible D gene (5 bases). The V gene's germline CDR1 is SNHLY and CDR2 FYNNEI. V lost 4 bases to trimming and J lost 0 bases, with 7 bases between them. The CDR3 is 14 residues long. DNA of the CDR3: TGTGCCAGCAGTGTGACAGAAGCCAAAAACATTCAGTACTTC. Its protein is CASSVTEAKNIQYF.

The sample holds one count of this clonotype. The CDR3, as DNA: TGTGCCAGCAGTGAAGCAAGATCTCAAGAGACCCAGTACTTC. Translating it yields CASSEARSQETQYF. V usage is TRBV2 and J usage is TRBJ2-5, with no clear D. CDR3 length: 14 residues. The germline V and J ends were trimmed by 0 bases and 2 bases, with 7 bases remaining between them. Germline assignment: CDR1 SNHLY and CDR2 FYNNEI.

This clonotype turned up a few times. The V and J genes are TRBV5-1 and TRBJ2-3; 10 bases match TRBD2. Germline CDR1 is SGHRS and CDR2 is YFSETQ. The CDR3 loop spans 16 amino acids. The V and J ends lost 0 bases and 5 bases, in that order; junction bases with no gene match: 6. The CDR3 DNA reads TGCGCCAGCAGCTTGGGTCCTAGCGGGGGCGTAGATACGCAGTATTTT. It encodes CASSLGPSGGVDTQYF.

In its sample, this clonotype was seen a few times. The DNA of the CDR3 is TGCGCCAGCAGCTTATCTCCACTAGCGGGGGAAGAGACCCAGTACTTC. Its protein is CASSLSPLAGEETQYF. The rearrangement links TRBV5-1 to TRBJ2-5, with TRBD2 matching 11 bases. The germline gives CDR1 SGHRS, CDR2 YFSETQ. V was pared by 2 bases and J by 3 bases, with 6 bases of the junction left unmatched. There are 16 residues in the CDR3.

This clonotype was seen a few times. This sequence joins TRBV20-1 and TRBJ2-1; the D gene is possibly TRBD1 (5 bases). Deletions cut 3 bases from V and 8 bases from J, with 11 bases between. The CDR3 has 12 amino acids. Germline V CDR1 and CDR2: DFQATT, SNEGSKA (reference sequence). CDR3: CSASQGGDEQFF. For the CDR3, the DNA is TGCAGTGCTAGCCAGGGTGGGGATGAGCAGTTCTTC.

There are a few counts of this clonotype. This chain links TRBV6-5 with TRBJ2-3; TRBD1 matches 9 bases. J lost 6 bases, V lost 6 bases, and 10 bases had no gene match. The CDR3 sequence is 15 residues long. Germline CDR1 reads MNHEY; CDR2 reads SVGAGI. The CDR3 region has the DNA TGTGCCAGCAGCCGCCGGGACAGGGTCAGCGATACGCAGTATTTT. It encodes CASSRRDRVSDTQYF.

This chain connects TRBV3-1 to TRBJ2-4; D could derive from TRBD1 or TRBD2 (5 bases each). The germline V gene has CDR1 LGHDT and CDR2 YNNKEL (reference sequence). V dropped 4 bases and J dropped 7 bases, with 17 bases sitting between them. The CDR3 totals 15 residues. The CDR3 sequence is CASSRDPDPRNIQYF. CDR3 DNA sequence: TGTGCCAGCAGCCGGGACCCGGACCCGAGGAACATTCAGTACTTC.

This clonotype was counted at least ten times. Because the CDR3's place on the DNA is in doubt, the DNA is left out and the CDR3 is given as listed by TCRdb. The V and J genes are TRBV19 and TRBJ2-2; the table's D call of TRBD1 was not tested on the DNA. The CDR3 length equals 18 residues, ends included. Germline V gene sequence: CDR1 LNHDA, CDR2 SQIVND (reference sequence). The CDR3 here is CASSPRGAGVGTGELFFF.

A few counts support this clonotype. The genes are TRBV6-1 and TRBJ2-7; D is unclear. This CDR3 has 15 amino acids. V was clipped by 2 bases and J by 0 bases, with 11 bases between them. CDR1 is MNHNS and CDR2 is SASEGT in the germline V gene. The CDR3 here is CASSEQTPASYEQYF. The CDR3 nucleotides are TGTGCCAGCAGTGAACAGACTCCCGCCTCCTACGAGCAGTACTTC.

This clonotype has more than one count but fewer than ten. The chain joins TRBV5-5 to TRBJ2-5; D tentatively reads TRBD1 or TRBD2 (5 bases each). Between the trimmed V and J ends, which lost 6 bases and 5 bases, there was a span of 23 bases. CDR1 is SGHKS and CDR2 is YYEKEE in the germline V gene (reference sequence). The CDR3 sequence is 16 residues long. CDR3 sequence reads: CASTPWSGRAGETQYF. The DNA for the CDR3 is TGTGCCAGCACCCCCTGGAGCGGCAGGGCCGGGGAGACCCAGTACTTC. The full variable domain, rest sourced from reference TRBV5-5 and TRBJ2-5, is DAGVTQSPTHLIKTRGQQVTLRCSPISGHKSVSWYQQVLGQGPQFIFQYYEKEERGRGNFPDRFSARQFPNYSSELNVNALLLGDSALYLCASTPWSGRAGETQYFGPGTRLLVL.

This clonotype was observed a handful of times. The chain links TRBV29-1 to TRBJ2-2; D perhaps matches TRBD1 (5 bases). The V and J ends lost 8 bases and 0 bases respectively, with 13 bases between them. This CDR3 contains 14 residues. Germline-derived CDR1 and CDR2 are SQVTM and ANQGSEA. CDR3 region: CSTYDRANTGELFF. Here the CDR3 DNA reads TGCAGCACGTACGACAGAGCGAACACCGGGGAGCTGTTTTTT.

In its sample, this clonotype was seen once. The CDR3 here is CSARDTGQSNTGELFF. The CDR3 DNA reads TGCAGTGCTAGGGATACCGGACAGTCGAACACCGGGGAGCTGTTTTTT. This chain uses TRBV20-1 with TRBJ2-2, with D maybe TRBD1 (6 bases). The CDR3 is 16 amino acids. The ends were cut back, 3 bases at V and 0 bases at J, with 14 bases in the middle. Looked up from germline, CDR1 is DFQATT and CDR2 is SNEGSKA (reference sequence).

The CDR3 bases are TGTGCCACCAGCAGACGCCCGGCAGGCGGAAACACCATATATTTT. Translated, it gives CATSRRPAGGNTIYF. The genes are TRBV15 and TRBJ1-3; D unclear. From germline, CDR1 is LNHNV and CDR2 YYDKDF (reference sequence). CDR3 size: 15 residues. The ends were cut back, 2 bases at V and 4 bases at J, with 12 bases in the middle. Based on the CDR3 plus reference TRBV15 and TRBJ1-3, the full variable domain is DAMVIQNPRYQVTQFGKPVTLSCSQTLNHNVMYWYQQKSSQAPKLLFHYYDKDFNNEADTPDNFQSRRPNTSFCFLDIRSPGLGDTAMYLCATSRRPAGGNTIYFGEGSWLTVV.

There are a few counts of this clonotype. The J gene is TRBJ1-1, the V gene TRBV25-1, with D possibly TRBD1 on 5 matching bases. The germline V gene has CDR1 MGHDK and CDR2 SYGVNS. CDR3 length: 15 residues. Trimming stripped 3 bases from V and 1 base from J, with 12 bases between. CDR3 protein: CASSDGGSQNTEAFF. The CDR3 DNA follows: TGTGCCAGCAGTGATGGGGGGTCCCAGAACACTGAAGCTTTCTTT.